This TCR beta chain was sequenced in a study of cytomegalovirus exposure and HLA in healthy donors. Overall study context: Drawn from HLA-typed donors, tens of millions of unique TCRs were held in an early data release.

The sample holds a few counts of this clone. Germline V gene lookup returns CDR1 GTSNPN and CDR2 SVGIG (reference sequence). V trimming: 6 bases; J trimming: 5 bases; junction bases outside the gene matches: 9. The CDR3 sequence is 15 residues long. The PCR had 60 Vbeta and 13 Jbeta primers. Assay used: immunoSEQ multiplex PCR; TCRdb lists only in-frame clones, some missing. Of about 140,000 clones detected, approximately 70% appear once; the ten largest clones hold around 1.6%. Sequences were obtained from PBMCs. This receptor was identified in a woman in her twenties or thirties in good health and CMV-seronegative. This chain links TRBV30 with TRBJ2-3; the match to TRBD1 covers 12 bases. The CDR3 DNA sequence: TGTGCCTGTCATCCGGGGACAGGGGGCGGAGATACGCAGTATTTT. Translation gives CACHPGTGGGDTQYF.